A single TCR beta chain is shown here with its context. The source of the sample is a study of control samples from healthy donors and cancer patients. Assay: immunoSEQ multiplex PCR; the TCRdb copy retains only in-frame clones and omits some. The sample holds roughly 170,000 clones, roughly 94% seen once. The CDR3 is 15 amino acids. Germline V gene lookup returns CDR1 WSHSY and CDR2 SAAADI. Trimming left V 2 bases short and J 4 bases short, with 15 bases between. The sequence derives from a woman between 18 and 30 years old in good health. Sequencing used blood. The gene calls are TRBV10-2 and TRBJ2-7; the D is unclear. The CDR3, as DNA: TGCGCCAGCAGTGAGAAAGCGTACATGAGATACGAGCAGTACTTC. This translates into CASSEKAYMRYEQYF.